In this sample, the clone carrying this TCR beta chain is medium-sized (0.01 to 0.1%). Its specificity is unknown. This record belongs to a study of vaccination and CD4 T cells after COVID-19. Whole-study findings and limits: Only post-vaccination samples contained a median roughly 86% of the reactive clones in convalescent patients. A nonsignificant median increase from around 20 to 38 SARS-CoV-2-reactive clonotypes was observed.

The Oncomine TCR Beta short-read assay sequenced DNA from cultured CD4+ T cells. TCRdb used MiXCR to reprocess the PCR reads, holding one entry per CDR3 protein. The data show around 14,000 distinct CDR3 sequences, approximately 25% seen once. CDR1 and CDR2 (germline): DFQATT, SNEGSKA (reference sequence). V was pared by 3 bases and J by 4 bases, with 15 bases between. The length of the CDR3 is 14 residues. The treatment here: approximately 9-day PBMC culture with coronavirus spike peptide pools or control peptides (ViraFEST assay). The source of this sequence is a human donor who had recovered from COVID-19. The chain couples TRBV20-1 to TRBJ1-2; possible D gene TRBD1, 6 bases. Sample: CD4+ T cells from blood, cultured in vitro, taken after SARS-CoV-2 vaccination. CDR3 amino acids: CSARFGGRAYGYTF. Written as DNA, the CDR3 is TGCAGTGCTAGGTTCGGGGGGCGCGCCTATGGCTACACCTTC.